The sequence of this T cell receptor (beta chain) was determined in a study of Ad26.COV2.S vaccination and SARS-CoV-2 variants. Looking at the study overall: Ad26.COV2.S given intramuscularly, once or twice 56 days apart. Overall study results and limits: Spike-specific TCR breadth ran higher among vaccine recipients than placebo recipients. Reported post-vaccination CD8+ and CD4+ T cell responses to spike showed substantial breadth.

The sample's treatment: 15 to 20 received Ad26.COV2.S at low or high dose, single or two shots; five or six received placebo; per-sample allocation not given. The samples date from day 63 after the first vaccine or placebo injection. Cohort 1b enrolled adults aged 18-55 years in Boston. Regarding this clone: Its antigen is currently unknown.

Sequencing used immunoSEQ multiplex PCR; TCRdb keeps in-frame clones, though not all of them. The table has more than 400,000 clones, around 92% seen once; the top ten hold roughly 1.7%. The receptor's source is a person aged 18-60 years who received the Ad26.COV2.S COVID-19 vaccine or a placebo. This specimen consisted of peripheral blood, obtained in a trial of Ad26.COV2.S vaccine versus placebo.

The DNA for the CDR3 is TGTGCCAGCAGTGAGGCGGGACAGCTTCAAGAGACCCAGTACTTC. It specifies CASSEAGQLQETQYF. This chain connects TRBV25-1 to TRBJ2-5, with TRBD1 as a possible D gene (7 bases). This CDR3 is 15 amino acids long. Trimming took off 3 bases at V and 2 bases at J, with 13 bases between the two ends. Germline CDR1 reads MGHDK; CDR2 reads SYGVNS.